The clone carrying this T cell receptor (beta chain) was detected only a few times. Healthy Caucasians provided all donations. TCRdb fed the 5' RACE reads into MiXCR, producing one record per CDR3 protein. The data show about 810,000 distinct CDR3 sequences, with roughly an eighth seen just once and around 1.5% held by the top ten. The V gene end was trimmed by 4 bases and the J gene end by 1 base; junction bases not matched to a gene: 4. There are 16 residues in the CDR3. From germline, CDR1 is ENHRY and CDR2 SYGVKD. This record belongs to a study of identical twins. These data also featured in a second study, about yellow fever vaccine responses in identical twins.

The genes are TRBV10-3 and TRBJ2-1, with 10 bases aligning to TRBD2. The clonotype comes from a woman under 30 in good health. Sequenced input: PBMCs. This CDR3 is CAISGSSGRSYNEQFF. DNA of the CDR3: TGTGCCATCAGTGGGAGTAGCGGGAGGTCCTACAATGAGCAGTTCTTC.